This T cell receptor (beta chain) appears in the sequencing data of a study of blood T cells in healthy people across ages. The authors ran a second PCR of 7 to 11 cycles using a sample-barcoded 5' primer and a J-beta primer mix. The authors tagged each cDNA molecule using a template-switch adaptor with 12 random nucleotides. In TCRdb, the 5' RACE reads were re-called with MiXCR into one record per CDR3 protein. This sample has around 900,000 distinct CDR3 sequences; more than 25% occur once, and the top ten carry roughly 17%. About this clonotype: Its cognate antigen is unknown. Possible read error: a much larger clone is one base away.

Study findings and constraints: Per million T cells, the diversity of TCR beta decreased roughly linearly as age advanced. More naive CD4+ cells and higher diversity were found in long-lived than in aged donors.

Donors were systemically healthy Caucasian individuals from Russia aged roughly 6 to 90 years. Material: blood. The source is a woman of 80 years or more in good health.

CDR3 loop: CASSPETSNYGCTF. CDR3 bases: TGTGCCAGCTCACCAGAGACGAGTAACTATGGCTGCACCTTC. The genes are TRBV18 and TRBJ1-2, with D unclear. Looked up from germline, CDR1 is KGHSH and CDR2 is LQKENI. This CDR3 comprises 14 residues.